This T cell receptor (beta chain) is from a study of shared clonotypes between healthy human individuals. This CDR3 spans 12 amino acids. CDR1 and CDR2 (germline): SEHNR, FQNEAQ (reference sequence). Using immunoSEQ multiplex PCR, the repertoire was profiled, and TCRdb retains in-frame clones only, with some absent. The data contain approximately 640,000 clones, about 92% of them singletons. The origin of this receptor is a man aged 18 to 30 in good health. Some clones in this sample may be carry-over from other donors' samples. Sequenced sample: memory CD8+ T cells from PBMCs. The subset denotes: CD45RO+ cells pooled with CCR7-negative TemRA cells. This chain joins TRBV7-9 and TRBJ2-5, with D tentatively TRBD1 (5 bases). The end of the DNA aligns better with TRBJ2-7, so the J call may be wrong. The CDR3 DNA follows: TGTGCCAGCAGCCCGACAGCATACGAGCAGTACTTC. Amino acids: CASSPTAYEQYF.